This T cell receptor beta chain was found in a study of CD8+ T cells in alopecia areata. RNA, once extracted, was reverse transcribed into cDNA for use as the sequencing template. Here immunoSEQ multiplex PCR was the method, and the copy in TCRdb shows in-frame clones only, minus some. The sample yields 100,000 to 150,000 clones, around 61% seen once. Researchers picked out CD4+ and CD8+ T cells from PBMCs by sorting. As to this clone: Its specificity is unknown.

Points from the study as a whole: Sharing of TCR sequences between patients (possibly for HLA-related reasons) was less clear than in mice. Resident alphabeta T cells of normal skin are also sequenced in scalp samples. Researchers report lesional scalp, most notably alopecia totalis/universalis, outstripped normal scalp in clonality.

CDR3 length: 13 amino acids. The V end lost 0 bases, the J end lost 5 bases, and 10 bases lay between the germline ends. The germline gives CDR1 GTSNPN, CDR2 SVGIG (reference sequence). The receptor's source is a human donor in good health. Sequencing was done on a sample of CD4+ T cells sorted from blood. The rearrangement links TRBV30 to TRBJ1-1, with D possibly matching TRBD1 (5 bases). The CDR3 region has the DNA TGTGCCTGGAGTGTACTGGGGCGAACTGAAGCTTTCTTT. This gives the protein CAWSVLGRTEAFF.